A selection of T cell receptor beta chains follows, all from one sample in a study of control samples from healthy donors and cancer patients. Libraries were prepared by immunoSEQ multiplex PCR; TCRdb keeps only in-frame clonotypes and omits some of them. Of about 40,000 clones listed, about 90% are singletons. The source material was blood. The receptors were sampled from a woman between 45 and 65 years old in good health. Each CDR3 is given with its conserved first and last residue. Fields, in order: clone size, D gene, CDR3 length, V gene, J gene, CDR3 protein, CDR3 DNA. D genes are given only for firm matches. Only part of the rows carry a size: once, few, many, or a class if the clone is expanded.

>once|NA|14|TRBV21-1|TRBJ1-4
CASSTTGVQEKLFF
TGTGCCAGCAGCACCACAGGGGTCCAGGAAAAACTGTTTTTT
>NA|NA|14|TRBV29-1|TRBJ1-5
CSALLGGRNQPQHF
TGCAGCGCCCTGTTGGGGGGGCGGAATCAGCCCCAGCATTTT
>NA|TRBD1|16|TRBV19|TRBJ2-2
CASSILGQGNTGELFF
TGTGCCAGTAGTATTTTGGGACAGGGTAACACCGGGGAGCTGTTTTTT
>few|NA|13|TRBV6-5|TRBJ1-2
CASRKPPNYGYTF
TGTGCCAGCAGGAAACCACCTAACTATGGCTACACCTTC
>NA|NA|15|TRBV21-1|TRBJ1-6
CASSTPGVLNSPLHF
TGTGCCAGCAGCACTCCAGGGGTCCTAAATTCACCCCTCCACTTT
>NA|TRBD1|15|TRBV9|TRBJ2-5
CASSVGHRGGETQYF
TGTGCCAGCAGCGTAGGCCACAGGGGCGGAGAGACCCAGTACTTC
>NA|NA|15|TRBV30|TRBJ1-4
CAWSVLGRGNEKLFF
TGTGCCTGGAGTGTACTAGGACGGGGAAATGAAAAACTGTTTTTT
>few|TRBD1|13|TRBV12-3/TRBV12-4|TRBJ2-7
CASSSQGADEQYF
TGTGCCAGCAGTTCACAGGGGGCTGACGAGCAGTACTTC
>NA|NA|14|TRBV21-1|TRBJ1-1
CASLRGNPYTEAFF
TGTGCCAGCCTGAGGGGCAACCCTTACACTGAAGCTTTCTTT
>NA|NA|16|TRBV2|TRBJ1-3
CASSGGEGHSGNTIYF
TGTGCCAGCAGTGGGGGAGAGGGACATTCTGGAAACACCATATATTTT
>NA|NA|14|TRBV11-3|TRBJ1-1
CASSLSQGDAEAFF
TGTGCCAGCAGCCTATCACAGGGCGATGCTGAAGCTTTCTTT
>NA|NA|15|TRBV3-1/TRBV3-2|TRBJ1-2
CASSQGVGAGYGYTF
TGTGCCAGCAGCCAAGGCGTAGGGGCGGGGTATGGCTACACCTTC
>NA|NA|16|TRBV14|TRBJ2-7
CASSRGLRGSSYEQYF
TGTGCCAGCAGCCGGGGGCTTCGGGGGAGTTCCTACGAGCAGTACTTC
>NA|NA|15|TRBV19|TRBJ1-6
CASNHGSSYNSPLHF
TGTGCCAGCAACCACGGGAGCTCCTATAATTCACCCCTCCACTTT
>NA|NA|16|TRBV15|TRBJ1-6
CATSGRVSSYNSPLHF
TGTGCCACCAGTGGACGAGTAAGCTCCTATAATTCACCCCTCCACTTT
>NA|NA|15|TRBV28|TRBJ1-5
CASSLLQAGNQPQHF
TGTGCCAGCAGTTTACTACAGGCCGGCAATCAGCCCCAGCATTTT
>NA|NA|13|TRBV3-1/TRBV3-2|TRBJ2-3
CASTPRGSDTQYF
TGTGCCAGCACCCCACGGGGGTCAGATACGCAGTATTTT
>NA|NA|14|TRBV9|TRBJ2-5
CASSRESGARTQYF
TGTGCCAGCAGCCGCGAGTCTGGGGCGAGGACCCAGTACTTC
>NA|NA|12|TRBV7-2|TRBJ1-1
CASSLPLTEAFF
TGTGCCAGCAGCCTCCCATTAACTGAAGCTTTCTTT
>NA|NA|15|TRBV6-2/TRBV6-3|TRBJ2-3
CASSTVGPSTDTQYF
TGTGCCAGCAGCACCGTCGGCCCTAGCACAGATACGCAGTATTTT
>once|TRBD1|18|TRBV7-3|TRBJ2-6
CASSLRAGGSSGANVLTF
TGTGCCAGCAGCTTACGTGCAGGGGGCAGCTCTGGGGCCAACGTCCTGACTTTC
>NA|NA|15|TRBV5-1|TRBJ1-4
CASSLGGPNNEKLFF
TGCGCCAGCAGCTTGGGGGGGCCCAATAATGAAAAACTGTTTTTT